This T cell receptor (beta chain) was profiled in a study of response to subunit inactivated influenza vaccine. Study conclusions and caveats: The authors proposed limited new T cell recruitment per seasonal influenza vaccination.

Unmatched junction bases numbered 0, after V lost 1 base and J lost 4 bases. The CDR3 has 12 residues. Per the germline V gene, CDR1 is SQVTM and CDR2 is ANQGSEA. As concerns this clonotype: Its antigen is currently unknown.

TCRdb passed the RT-PCR reads through MiXCR, listing each CDR3 protein once. The table includes 290,000 or so distinct CDR3 sequences, approximately 23% detected once. The receptor was isolated from a man in his fifties or sixties who received an inactivated influenza vaccine. The sample consisted of PBMCs from blood, taken less than 22 months after vaccination. V gene TRBV29-1 combines with J gene TRBJ1-2, with 7 bases identical to TRBD1. The CDR3, as DNA: TGCAGCGTTGAAGGACAGGGCTATGGCTACACCTTC. Translated, it gives CSVEGQGYGYTF.